This paragraph reports one T cell receptor (beta chain). Its antigen remains unknown. This sample is part of a study of cytomegalovirus exposure and HLA in healthy donors. Whole-study findings and limits: Reported results showed that the classifier diagnosed cytomegalovirus status with high specificity and sensitivity.

Germline lookup yields CDR1 SNHLY and CDR2 FYNNEI. V trimming: 0 bases; J trimming: 7 bases; junction bases outside the gene matches: 15. The CDR3 is 19 residues long. While unrecorded immune exposures were likely, the donors were nominally healthy when sampled. PCR primers comprised 60 Vbeta and 13 Jbeta primers. Sequencing was performed with immunoSEQ multiplex PCR; in TCRdb, only in-frame clones are kept and a portion is missing. The sample holds roughly 77,000 clones, roughly a tenth seen once. The sample comprised PBMCs. J is TRBJ2-1 and V is TRBV2; TRBD2 matches 10 bases. The TCR was taken from a man in his sixties in good health and CMV-seropositive. The CDR3 here is CASSEAVVAGGRLGNEQFF. CDR3 nucleotide sequence: TGTGCCAGCAGTGAAGCGGTAGTAGCGGGAGGCAGGCTAGGGAATGAGCAGTTCTTC.